The TCR beta chain described here comes from a study of beta chain features in type 1 diabetes. Study-wide background: All samples together contributed some 100,000,000 sorted cells for examination. Study-level findings and limits: Any role of HLA type in TCRB rearrangement remained unresolved here. Moderate yet significant TCRB CDR3 shortening was seen in Type 1 diabetes patients in all four CD4+ subsets. In the patient group, naive, central memory and Treg TCRB repertoires seemed more alike than in the healthy donor group.

This clone was seen more than once but under ten times. Its antigen is not identified. From germline, CDR1 is SGHRS and CDR2 YFSETQ. CDR3 length equals 17 residues. Trimming removed 1 base from V and 8 bases from J; junction bases left unmatched: 8. Expressed TCRB transcripts were sequenced, since all the RNA that had been isolated was reverse transcribed. The method was immunoSEQ multiplex PCR; TCRdb's version includes in-frame clones alone and lacks a portion of them. This sample has hundreds of thousands of clones; 11% to 15% occur once, and the top ten carry around 7%. V and J are TRBV5-1 and TRBJ2-1, with 14 bases that match TRBD2. The sample consisted of central memory CD4+ T cells from blood. The receptor comes from a man under 40 in good health. The CDR3 protein is CASSLLSGLAGDYEQFF. The CDR3 region has the DNA TGCGCCAGCAGCTTGCTCTCGGGACTAGCGGGAGATTATGAGCAGTTCTTC.